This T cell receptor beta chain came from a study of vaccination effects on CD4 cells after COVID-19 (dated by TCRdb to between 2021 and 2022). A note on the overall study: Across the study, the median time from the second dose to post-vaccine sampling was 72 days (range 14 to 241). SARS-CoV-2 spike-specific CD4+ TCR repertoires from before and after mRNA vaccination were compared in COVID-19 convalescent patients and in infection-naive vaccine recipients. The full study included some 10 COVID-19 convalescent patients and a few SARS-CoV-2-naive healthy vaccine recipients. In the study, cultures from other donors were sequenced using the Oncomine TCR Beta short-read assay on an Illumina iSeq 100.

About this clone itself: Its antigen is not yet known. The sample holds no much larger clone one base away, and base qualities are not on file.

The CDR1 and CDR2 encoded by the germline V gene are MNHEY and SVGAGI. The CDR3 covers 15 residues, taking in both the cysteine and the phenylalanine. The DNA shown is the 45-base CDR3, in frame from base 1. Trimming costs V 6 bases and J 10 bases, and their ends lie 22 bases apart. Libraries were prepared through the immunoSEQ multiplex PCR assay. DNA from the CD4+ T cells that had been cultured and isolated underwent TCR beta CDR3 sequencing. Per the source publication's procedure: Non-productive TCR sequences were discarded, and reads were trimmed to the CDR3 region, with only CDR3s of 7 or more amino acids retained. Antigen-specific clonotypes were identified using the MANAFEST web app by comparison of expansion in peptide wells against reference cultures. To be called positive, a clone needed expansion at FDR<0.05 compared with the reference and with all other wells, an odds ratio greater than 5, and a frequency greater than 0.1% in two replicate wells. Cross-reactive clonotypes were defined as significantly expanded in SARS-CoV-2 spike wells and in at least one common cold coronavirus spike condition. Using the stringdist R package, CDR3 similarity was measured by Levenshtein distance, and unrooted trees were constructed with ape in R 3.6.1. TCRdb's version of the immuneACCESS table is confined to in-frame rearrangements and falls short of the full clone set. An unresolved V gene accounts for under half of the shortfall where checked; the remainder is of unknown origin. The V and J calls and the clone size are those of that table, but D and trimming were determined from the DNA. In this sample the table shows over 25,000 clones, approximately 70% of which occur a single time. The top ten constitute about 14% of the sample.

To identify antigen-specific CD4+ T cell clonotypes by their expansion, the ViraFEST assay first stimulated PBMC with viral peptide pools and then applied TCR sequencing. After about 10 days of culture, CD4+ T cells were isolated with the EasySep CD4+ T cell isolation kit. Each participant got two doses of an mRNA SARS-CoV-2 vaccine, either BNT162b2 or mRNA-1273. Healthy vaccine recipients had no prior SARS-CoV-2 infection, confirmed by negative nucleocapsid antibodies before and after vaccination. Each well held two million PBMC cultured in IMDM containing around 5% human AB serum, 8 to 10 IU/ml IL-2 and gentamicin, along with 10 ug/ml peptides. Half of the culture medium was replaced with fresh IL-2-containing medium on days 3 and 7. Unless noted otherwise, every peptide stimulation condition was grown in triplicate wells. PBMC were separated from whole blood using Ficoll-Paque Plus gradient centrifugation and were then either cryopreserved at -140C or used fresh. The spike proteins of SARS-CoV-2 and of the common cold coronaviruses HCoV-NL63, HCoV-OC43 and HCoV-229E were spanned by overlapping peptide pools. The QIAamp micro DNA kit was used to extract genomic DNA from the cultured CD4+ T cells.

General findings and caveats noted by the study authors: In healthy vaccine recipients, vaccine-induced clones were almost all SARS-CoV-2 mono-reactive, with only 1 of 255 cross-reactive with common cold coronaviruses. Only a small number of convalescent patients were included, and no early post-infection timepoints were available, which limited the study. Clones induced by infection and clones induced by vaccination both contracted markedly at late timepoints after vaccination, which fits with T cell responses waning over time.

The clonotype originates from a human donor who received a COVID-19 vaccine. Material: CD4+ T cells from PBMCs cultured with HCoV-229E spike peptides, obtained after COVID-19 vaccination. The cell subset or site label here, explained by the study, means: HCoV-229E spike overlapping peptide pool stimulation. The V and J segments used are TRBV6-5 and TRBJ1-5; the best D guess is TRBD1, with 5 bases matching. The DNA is TGTGCCAGCAGCCCCCGGGGACCCGAAAAAATCCCCCAGCATTTT. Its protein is CASSPRGPEKIPQHF.